The present entry profiles one TCR beta chain with its context. The sample comes from a study of T cell responses to AZD1222 COVID-19 vaccine. Sequencing used immunoSEQ multiplex PCR; TCRdb keeps in-frame clones, though not all of them. This sample has about 150,000 clones, with 90% to 95% found just once. Combined were second doses at about 4 or about 12 weeks. Germline V gives CDR1 LGHNA, CDR2 YNFKEQ. V was pared by 2 bases and J by 4 bases, with 10 bases between. The CDR3 covers 14 residues. The V and J genes are TRBV4-2 and TRBJ2-3; D not certain. Material: peripheral blood, obtained 28 days after the second AZD1222 dose. The clonotype was recovered from an adult who received the AZD1222 COVID-19 vaccine. CDR3 residues: CASSQIRFPDTQYF. The CDR3 nucleotides read TGTGCCAGCAGCCAAATACGTTTTCCAGATACGCAGTATTTT.